This entry features one T cell receptor beta chain sequence. The record originates from a study of cytomegalovirus exposure and HLA in healthy donors. Measured with immunoSEQ multiplex PCR; TCRdb has only the in-frame clones, and not every one. Of 200,000 or so clones in the sample, about 79% are singletons; the top ten hold over 10%. The CDR3 is 16 residues long. The junction had 10 bases not matched to a gene; V was cut back by 5 bases and J by 6 bases. CDR1 LNHDA and CDR2 SQIVND come from the germline V gene (reference sequence). This TCR came from a woman aged 30 to 39 in good health and CMV-seropositive. Material for sequencing was PBMCs. J is TRBJ2-1 and V is TRBV19, with 10 bases lining up with TRBD2. CDR3 nucleotides: TGTGCCAGTAGTGGACCCGGGACTAGCGTGATCAATGAGCAGTTCTTC. It specifies CASSGPGTSVINEQFF.